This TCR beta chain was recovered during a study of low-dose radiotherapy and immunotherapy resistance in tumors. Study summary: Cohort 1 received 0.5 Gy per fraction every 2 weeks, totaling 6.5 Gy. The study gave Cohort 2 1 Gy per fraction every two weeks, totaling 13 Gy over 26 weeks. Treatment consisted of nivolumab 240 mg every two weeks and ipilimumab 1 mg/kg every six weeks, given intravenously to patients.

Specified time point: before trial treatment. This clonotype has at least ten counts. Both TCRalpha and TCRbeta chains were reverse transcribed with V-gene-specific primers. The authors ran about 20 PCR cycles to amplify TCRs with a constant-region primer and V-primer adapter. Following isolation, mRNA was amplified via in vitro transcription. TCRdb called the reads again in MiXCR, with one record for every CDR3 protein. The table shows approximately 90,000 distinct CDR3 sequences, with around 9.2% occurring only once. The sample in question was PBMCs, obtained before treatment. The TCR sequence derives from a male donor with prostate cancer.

The CDR3 spells CSAGGRTVNEQFF. DNA of the CDR3: TGCAGTGCTGGGGGACGGACAGTCAATGAGCAGTTCTTC. The rearrangement joins TRBV20-1 to TRBJ2-1; D is perhaps TRBD1 (6 bases). This CDR3 has 13 amino acids. The ends were cut back, 5 bases at V and 6 bases at J, with 14 bases in the middle. CDR1 and CDR2 (germline): DFQATT, SNEGSKA (reference sequence).